Following are 6 T cell receptor beta chains from one sample sequenced in a study of T cells in Graves' hyperthyroidism and ophthalmopathy. TCR beta CDR3 regions were amplified from RNA transcripts. Primed by the HTBI set, a first-round RT-PCR was run on the TCR CDR3. TCRdb reanalysed the multiplex PCR reads using MiXCR and keeps one entry per CDR3 protein. The table lists 400,000 or so distinct CDR3 sequences, about 15% of them singletons. The sample comprised blood. These receptors were collected from a woman between 55 and 75 years old with Graves' ophthalmopathy.

This clonotype was detected many times. V is TRBV20-1 and J is TRBJ2-2; 12 bases are shared with TRBD2. The CDR3 totals 16 residues. With V trimmed by 0 bases and J by 6 bases, 5 bases remained unmatched. Germline V gene lookup returns CDR1 DFQATT and CDR2 SNEGSKA (reference sequence). DNA for the CDR3: TGCAGTGCTAGAGATTCCCTAGCGGGAGGGCCCGGGGAGCTGTTTTTT. Translation gives CSARDSLAGGPGELFF.

This clonotype was recorded at least ten times. The chain joins TRBV24-1 to TRBJ2-3; 7 bases align to TRBD2. The CDR3 spans 16 residues. V dropped 4 bases and J dropped 4; count of bases not matched to a gene: 10. The germline V gene encodes CDR1 KGHDR and CDR2 SFDVKD. The CDR3 DNA reads TGTGCCACCAGTGACCGAGGACTAGGGGCAGCAGATACGCAGTATTTT. Encoded protein: CATSDRGLGAADTQYF.

This clonotype was observed many times. The chain links TRBV30 to TRBJ1-1, with no clear D. V lost 0 bases to trimming and J lost 4 bases, with 6 bases between them. Germline CDR1 GTSNPN, CDR2 SVGIG (reference sequence). The CDR3 is 12 amino acids. CDR3 amino acids: CAWSVVTTEAFF. The CDR3 DNA follows: TGTGCCTGGAGTGTCGTAACCACTGAAGCTTTCTTT.

This clonotype appeared many times. This sequence joins TRBV12-3 or TRBV12-4 and TRBJ2-3; the match to TRBD2 covers 10 bases. J was trimmed by 3 bases and V by 6 bases; bases with no gene match: 6. The CDR3 sequence is 15 residues long. The CDR3 sequence: CASSQSGGVTDTQYF. In nucleotides, the CDR3 is TGTGCCAGCAGCCAGAGCGGGGGGGTGACAGATACGCAGTATTTT.

This clonotype occurred a few times. The chain uses TRBV19 and TRBJ2-3; D gene uncertain. Trimming shortened V by 6 bases and J by 4 bases, and 14 bases separated the two germline ends. Germline V gives CDR1 LNHDA, CDR2 SQIVND (reference sequence). The CDR3 spans 14 residues. This CDR3 reads CASSPMRSADTQYF. CDR3 sequence (DNA): TGTGCCAGTAGCCCAATGAGGAGCGCAGATACGCAGTATTTT.

Ten or more counts support this clonotype. The chain combines TRBV6-1 with TRBJ1-1; weak D call: TRBD1 (5 bases). V was cut by 2 bases and J by 0 bases, with 10 bases left in between. The germline V gene has CDR1 MNHNS and CDR2 SASEGT. The CDR3 contains 15 residues. In nucleotides, the CDR3 is TGTGCCAGCAGTGAAACGGGGGGGATGAACACTGAAGCTTTCTTT. This translates into CASSETGGMNTEAFF.